This T cell receptor beta chain was identified in a study of blood T cell repertoires in COVID-19. This clone was detected only once. Adults between roughly 18 and 90 years of age took part from under 30 US areas. CDR3 size: 14 residues. The germline V gene has CDR1 MDHEN and CDR2 SYDVKM. The trim removed 5 bases at V and 5 bases at J, leaving 7 bases unmatched. Original methodology: Using reference gene primer amplification, nucleated cell counts were estimated. Here immunoSEQ multiplex PCR was the method, and the copy in TCRdb shows in-frame clones only, minus some. D and trimming come from the DNA, and the V and J calls and clone size come from that table. The sample has around 170,000 clones, about 80% seen once.

Sequenced material: PBMCs or T cells enriched from blood (not recorded which). The chain couples TRBV28 to TRBJ1-1; 8 bases are a match to TRBD1. This receptor was taken from a man aged 55 to 70 who had been exposed to COVID-19. For the CDR3, the DNA is TGTGCCAGCAGTCAGGGGGCAGGGGAAACTGAAGCTTTCTTT. Protein: CASSQGAGETEAFF.